The TCR beta chain under discussion was sequenced for a study of blood T cell repertoires in COVID-19. Study context: From the United States, Italy and Spain came samples of acute and convalescent COVID-19. PBMCs, B-cell-depleted T cells, or T cells were the source of the cDNA or gDNA that made up the material.

V lost 0 bases and J 3 bases, leaving 7 bases between the germline ends. CDR3 length: 15 amino acids. Germline loops: CDR1 SGDLS, CDR2 YYNGEE. Per the study methods: Amplification of reference gene primers provided the estimated nucleated cell counts. Method: immunoSEQ multiplex PCR; TCRdb's copy keeps in-frame clones and lacks some. V, J and clone size are taken as reported in that table, and D and trimming were inferred from the DNA itself. Among 60,000 or so clones listed, more than 80% were seen once. This TCR derives from an elderly man with acute or convalescent COVID-19. The sample consisted of peripheral blood. V and J are TRBV9 and TRBJ1-6; tentative D call: TRBD1 (6 bases). The CDR3 DNA reads TGTGCCAGCAGCGTAGGCAGGGGCTATAATTCACCCCTCCACTTT. This codes for CASSVGRGYNSPLHF.